This TCR beta chain originates from a study of T cells after posttransplantation cyclophosphamide. Findings and caveats of the study: Recipient CMV seropositivity and CMV reactivation strongly tracked TRB clonality. Blood and skin or GI T cell repertoires showed limited TRB overlap. Donor-recipient repertoire similarity was low at 1-2 months, rising over year one.

The protocol was immunoSEQ multiplex PCR, while the TCRdb copy is restricted to in-frame clones and leaves out a portion. Observed are about 30,000 clones, no singletons, with the top ten taking around 2.5%. This clone was recorded many times. Its antigen is not known. This CDR3 comprises 16 residues. Between the trimmed V and J ends, which lost 3 bases and 0 bases, there was a span of 12 bases. Looked up from germline, CDR1 is WSHSY and CDR2 is SAAADI. Sequenced: PBMCs. The rearrangement joins TRBV10-2 to TRBJ1-3, with D uncertain. This clonotype was sampled from a woman in her sixties or seventies in good health, CMV-negative, and a related stem cell transplant donor. The CDR3 nucleotides read TGCGCCAGCAGTGACCGTAGGGCTTCCTCTGGAAACACCATATATTTT. It specifies CASSDRRASSGNTIYF.